This T cell receptor beta chain was observed in a study of blood T cells in healthy people across ages. Combining a sample-barcoded 5' primer with a J-beta primer mix, a second PCR ran for roughly 6 to 12 cycles. Tags on each cDNA molecule came from a template-switch adaptor with 12 random nucleotides. TCRdb passed the 5' RACE reads through MiXCR, listing each CDR3 protein once. The sample has about 1.4 million distinct CDR3 sequences; 59% are singletons. The CDR3 consists of 15 residues. V was clipped by 0 bases and J by 1 base, with 9 bases between them. Germline V gene sequence: CDR1 DFQATT, CDR2 SNEGSKA (reference sequence).

The source material was blood. The chain uses TRBV20-1 and TRBJ1-4; D unclear. The TCR sequence derives from a man aged 18 to 30 in good health. The CDR3: CSARDSRRTNEKLFF. CDR3 nucleotide sequence: TGCAGTGCTAGAGATAGCCGGCGAACTAATGAAAAACTGTTTTTT.